Shown below are 22 T cell receptor beta chains from a single sample sequenced in a study of shared clonotypes between healthy human individuals. Clones were sequenced by immunoSEQ multiplex PCR, and TCRdb holds only the in-frame ones, with some missing. The sample gives roughly 1 million clones, 75% to 80% of which show up once; approximately 0.5% is in the top ten. The sequenced material came from memory CD4+ T cells from PBMCs. Subset defined: CD45RA-negative fraction. These receptor sequences come from a man between 18 and 29 years old in good health. Some clones in this sample may be carry-over from other donors' samples.

The chain carries TRBV7-3 and TRBJ2-2; tentative D call: TRBD2 (6 bases). V gave up 4 bases and J gave up 6 bases, with 15 bases separating them. There are 15 residues in the CDR3. Germline values: CDR1 SGHTA, CDR2 FQGTGA. The CDR3 nucleotides read TGTGCCAGCAGCTCGGCGGGACGAGGACCCGGGGAGCTGTTTTTT. Its translation: CASSSAGRGPGELFF. Combining the CDR3 with reference TRBV7-3 and TRBJ2-2 gives the whole variable domain GAGVSQTPSNKVTEKGKYVELRCDPISGHTALYWYRQSLGQGPEFLIYFQGTGAADDSGLPNDRFFAVRPEGSVSTLKIQRTERGDSAVYLCASSSAGRGPGELFFGEGSRLTVL.

As regards this clone: The same CDR3 arises from other DNA sequences in this sample as well. The V gene is TRBV9, the J gene TRBJ2-5, with D possibly matching TRBD1 (5 bases). There are 13 residues in the CDR3. CDR1 and CDR2 (germline): SGDLS, YYNGEE. With 2 bases removed from V and 5 bases from J, the gap between germline ends came to 10 bases. CDR3 DNA sequence: TGTGCCAGCAGCGTTCAGGGTGGGGAGACCCAGTACTTC. Protein: CASSVQGGETQYF.

This chain uses TRBV9 with TRBJ1-3; D is uncertain. Germline CDR1 reads SGDLS; CDR2 reads YYNGEE. V was shortened by 6 bases and J by 0 bases, with 16 bases between the two germline ends. The CDR3 sequence is 16 residues long. The CDR3 sequence is CASKKGAESSGNTIYF. CDR3 DNA sequence: TGTGCCAGCAAAAAAGGCGCGGAAAGCTCTGGAAACACCATATATTTT.

This chain links TRBV13 with TRBJ2-7; TRBD2 aligns across 7 bases. There are 18 residues in the CDR3. Germline CDR1 reads PRHDT; CDR2 reads FYEKMQ (reference sequence). Trimming took 4 bases from V and 4 from J; bases not matched to a gene: 19. DNA for the CDR3: TGTGCCAGCAGCTCGCAGCCCACTAGGGGCGGGAGAGGATACGAGCAGTACTTC. Its translation: CASSSQPTRGGRGYEQYF.

This clone was seen a few times. The rearrangement links TRBV4-3 to TRBJ2-1, with TRBD2 matching 9 bases. CDR3 size: 16 residues. Trimming removed 0 bases from V and 2 bases from J; junction bases left unmatched: 2. Germline assignment: CDR1 LGHNA and CDR2 YSLEER. CDR3 nucleotide sequence: TGCGCCAGCAGCCAAGATCTAGCGGGACCCTACAATGAGCAGTTCTTC. Translation gives CASSQDLAGPYNEQFF.

V usage is TRBV4-1 and J usage is TRBJ1-2; 7 positions match TRBD1. V lost 0 bases and J lost 3; bases outside the gene matches: 4. CDR1 MGHRA and CDR2 YSYEKL come from the germline V gene. The CDR3 is made up of 15 amino acids. The CDR3 loop is CASSQDNRGDYGYTF. CDR3 nucleotides: TGCGCCAGCAGCCAAGACAACAGGGGTGACTATGGCTACACCTTC.

The chain joins TRBV11-2 to TRBJ2-5; no reliable D call. There are 13 residues in the CDR3. Germline V CDR1 and CDR2: SGHAT, FQNNGV. Trimming removed 7 bases from V and 5 bases from J, with 14 bases in between. The CDR3 region has the DNA TGTGCCAGCACTCTTACGGTGCGGGAGACCCAGTACTTC. Translated: CASTLTVRETQYF. The full variable domain, its missing parts supplied by reference TRBV11-2 and TRBJ2-5, is EAGVAQSPRYKIIEKRQSVAFWCNPISGHATLYWYQQILGQGPKLLIQFQNNGVVDDSQLPKDRFSAERLKGVDSTLKIQPAKLEDSAVYLCASTLTVRETQYFGPGTRLLVL.

The rearrangement links TRBV9 to TRBJ2-2; 9 nucleotides match TRBD1. This CDR3 has 16 amino acids. Germline CDR1 and CDR2: SGDLS and YYNGEE. V lost 2 bases and J lost 6; bases outside the gene matches: 8. The CDR3 loop is CASSVRGDRVAGELFF. Written as DNA, the CDR3 is TGTGCCAGCAGCGTTAGAGGGGACAGGGTGGCCGGGGAGCTGTTTTTT.

This sequence joins TRBV4-3 and TRBJ2-7; the D gene could be TRBD1 or TRBD2 (5 bases each). The CDR3 sequence is 15 residues long. V shed 4 bases and J shed 3 bases, with 16 bases lying between them. CDR1 and CDR2 from the germline V gene are LGHNA and YSLEER. CDR3 coding DNA: TGCGCCAGCAGCCGCCATAGCCGGGACCTCTACGAGCAGTACTTC. Translated: CASSRHSRDLYEQYF.

The chain uses TRBV28 and TRBJ1-2, with D unclear. With 3 bases removed from V and 4 bases from J, the gap between germline ends came to 18 bases. Germline CDR1 MDHEN, CDR2 SYDVKM. The length of the CDR3 is 16 residues. Here the CDR3 DNA reads TGTGCCAGCAGTTTTCCCCAGAATGTGGAGCTCTATGGCTACACCTTC. Amino acids: CASSFPQNVELYGYTF.

This rearrangement joins TRBV6-1 to TRBJ1-5; TRBD1 is a possible D gene (5 bases). The CDR3 is 13 amino acids. Germline assignment: CDR1 MNHNS and CDR2 SASEGT. The V gene lost 6 bases and the J gene lost 7 bases, with 13 bases spanning the gap. CDR3 in amino acids: CASSWGLEQPQHF. The DNA of the CDR3 is TGTGCCAGCAGCTGGGGGTTGGAACAGCCCCAGCATTTT.

J is TRBJ1-5 and V is TRBV27; TRBD1 matches 12 bases. The CDR3 consists of 19 residues. Germline-derived CDR1 and CDR2 are MNHEY and SMNVEV (reference sequence). Trimming took 4 bases from V and 0 from J; bases not matched to a gene: 10. CDR3 residues: CASSSVLGTGGYSNQPQHF. In DNA form, the CDR3 reads TGTGCCAGCAGTTCGGTTTTGGGGACAGGGGGCTATAGCAATCAGCCCCAGCATTTT.

Only a few counts were recorded for this clone. The rearrangement uses TRBV6-1 and TRBJ1-4; the D is unclear. CDR3 length: 13 residues. The V end was cut by 7 bases, the J end by 6 bases, with 12 bases between. Germline V gene sequence: CDR1 MNHNS, CDR2 SASEGT. CDR3 sequence: CASMEGVDEKLFF. CDR3 nucleotides: TGTGCCAGCATGGAGGGTGTCGATGAAAAACTGTTTTTT.

This chain joins TRBV10-3 and TRBJ2-1; unclear D gene. CDR1 and CDR2 (germline): ENHRY, SYGVKD. With 4 bases removed from V and 7 bases from J, the gap between germline ends came to 14 bases. The CDR3 has 14 residues. CDR3 in amino acids: CAISGDPIINEQFF. Here the CDR3 DNA reads TGTGCCATCAGTGGGGATCCCATTATAAATGAGCAGTTCTTC.

A few counts support this clone. This chain uses TRBV29-1 with TRBJ1-1; D not resolved. Germline values: CDR1 SQVTM, CDR2 ANQGSEA. V dropped 7 bases and J dropped 3 bases, with 9 bases sitting between them. The CDR3 has 11 amino acids. CDR3 region: CSGRGDTEAFF. The CDR3 nucleotides are TGCAGCGGGAGAGGAGACACTGAAGCTTTCTTT.

This clone was counted only a few times. The rearrangement joins TRBV6-4 to TRBJ2-2; no clear D. V lost 0 bases and J lost 6, with 8 bases in between. In germline, CDR1 is MRHNA, CDR2 SNTAGT. CDR3 length: 14 residues. The CDR3 region is CASSDSKVPGELFF. In DNA, the CDR3 is TGTGCCAGCAGTGACTCGAAGGTTCCCGGGGAGCTGTTTTTT.

The chain carries TRBV28 and TRBJ2-1; 7 bases line up with TRBD2. The CDR3 spans 16 residues. V lost 3 bases and J lost 4; bases outside the gene matches: 9. From germline, CDR1 is MDHEN and CDR2 SYDVKM. The CDR3 DNA reads TGTGCCAGCAGTTTCCGCGCGGGAGCGAATTACAATGAGCAGTTCTTC. The encoded protein is CASSFRAGANYNEQFF. Full variable domain (remainder filled in from reference TRBV28 and TRBJ2-1): DVKVTQSSRYLVKRTGEKVFLECVQDMDHENMFWYRQDPGLGLRLIYFSYDVKMKEKGDIPEGYSVSREKKERFSLILESASTNQTSMYLCASSFRAGANYNEQFFGPGTRLTVL.

The rearrangement joins TRBV4-2 to TRBJ2-5, with D possibly being TRBD2 (6 bases). CDR3 length equals 17 residues. The germline CDR1 and CDR2 sequences are LGHNA and YNFKEQ. Trimming removed 1 base at V and 7 bases at J, with 22 bases between. Here the CDR3 reads CASSQGAGPRHGGTQYF. CDR3 DNA sequence: TGTGCCAGCAGCCAAGGCGCAGGGCCCCGTCACGGGGGGACCCAGTACTTC.

J is TRBJ2-7 and V is TRBV15; TRBD2 agrees at 13 bases. V lost 1 base to trimming and J lost 0 bases; unmatched junction nucleotides: 3. This CDR3 region has 17 residues. Germline V gene lookup returns CDR1 LNHNV and CDR2 YYDKDF (reference sequence). The chain's CDR3 is CATSRGTSGSVSYEQYF. Written as DNA, the CDR3 is TGTGCCACCAGCAGAGGGACTAGCGGGAGTGTCTCCTACGAGCAGTACTTC.

The chain uses TRBV28 and TRBJ2-1, with D perhaps TRBD2 (6 bases). CDR1 and CDR2 (germline): MDHEN, SYDVKM. The CDR3 is 16 amino acids. Between the trimmed V and J ends, which lost 6 bases and 0 bases, there was a span of 15 bases. The CDR3 DNA reads TGTGCCAGCAGGGGGGGAGGAACTCACTCCTACAATGAGCAGTTCTTC. Its protein is CASRGGGTHSYNEQFF.

The chain recombines TRBV7-6 with TRBJ2-7; TRBD2 might be the D (6 bases). Germline lookup yields CDR1 SGHVS and CDR2 FNYEAQ. V was trimmed by 4 bases and J by 7 bases, leaving 23 bases between them. This CDR3 region has 16 residues. CDR3 nucleotide sequence: TGTGCCAGCAGCTCGTACAGGACTACCCTCCTACGAGAGCAGTACTTC. Translation gives CASSSYRTTLLREQYF.

This chain connects TRBV28 to TRBJ2-7; 8 bases map to TRBD1. Germline values: CDR1 MDHEN, CDR2 SYDVKM. The CDR3 covers 15 residues. The J segment lost 5 bases and the V segment lost 7 bases, leaving 13 bases of the junction unmatched. The CDR3 protein is CASISPSGGQNEQYF. DNA for the CDR3: TGTGCCAGCATCTCCCCTTCAGGGGGCCAAAACGAGCAGTACTTC.